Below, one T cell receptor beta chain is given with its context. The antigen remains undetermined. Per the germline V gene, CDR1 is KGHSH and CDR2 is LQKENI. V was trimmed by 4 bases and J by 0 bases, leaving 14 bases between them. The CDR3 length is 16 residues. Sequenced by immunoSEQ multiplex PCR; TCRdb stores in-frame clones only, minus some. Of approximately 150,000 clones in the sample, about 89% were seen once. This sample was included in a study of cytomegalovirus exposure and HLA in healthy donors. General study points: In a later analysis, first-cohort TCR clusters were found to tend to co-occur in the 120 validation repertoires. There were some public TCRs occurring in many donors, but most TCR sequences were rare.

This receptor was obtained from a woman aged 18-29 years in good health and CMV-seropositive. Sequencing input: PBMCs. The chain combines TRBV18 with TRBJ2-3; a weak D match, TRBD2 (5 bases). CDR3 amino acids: CASSHLRRLSTDTQYF. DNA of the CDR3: TGTGCCAGCTCACACCTTAGGAGGTTAAGCACAGATACGCAGTATTTT.